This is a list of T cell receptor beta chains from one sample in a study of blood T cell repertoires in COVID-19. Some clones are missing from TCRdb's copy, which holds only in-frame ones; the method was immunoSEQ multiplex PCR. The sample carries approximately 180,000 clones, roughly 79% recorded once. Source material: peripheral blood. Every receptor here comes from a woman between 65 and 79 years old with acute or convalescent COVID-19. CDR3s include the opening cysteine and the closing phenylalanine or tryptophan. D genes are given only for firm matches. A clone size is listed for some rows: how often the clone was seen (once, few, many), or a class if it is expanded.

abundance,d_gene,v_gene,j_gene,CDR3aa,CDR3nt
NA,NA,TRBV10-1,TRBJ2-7,CASSELKRGEQYF,TGCGCCAGCAGTGAGCTAAAGAGGGGGGAGCAGTACTTC
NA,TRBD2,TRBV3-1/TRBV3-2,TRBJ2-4,CAGSQEAGAGDIQYF,TGTGCCGGCAGCCAAGAGGCGGGAGCCGGAGACATTCAGTACTTC
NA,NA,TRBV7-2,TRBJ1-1,CASSSRGFEAFF,TGTGCCAGCAGCTCGCGAGGGTTTGAAGCTTTCTTT
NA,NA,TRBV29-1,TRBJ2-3,CSGQSSTDTQYF,TGCAGCGGACAGAGTAGCACAGATACGCAGTATTTT
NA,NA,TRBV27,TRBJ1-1,CASSLSADTEAFF,TGTGCCAGCAGTTTATCAGCGGACACTGAAGCTTTCTTT
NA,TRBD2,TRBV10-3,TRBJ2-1,CAISATEGLRNEQFF,TGTGCCATCAGTGCCACCGAGGGACTACGCAATGAGCAGTTCTTC
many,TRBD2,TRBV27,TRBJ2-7,CASSLSGLAGRTYEQYF,TGTGCCAGCAGTTTATCCGGACTAGCGGGACGTACCTACGAGCAGTACTTC
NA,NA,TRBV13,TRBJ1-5,CASSLRNQPQHF,TGTGCCAGCAGCTTGCGAAATCAGCCCCAGCATTTT
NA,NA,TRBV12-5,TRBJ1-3,CASGSSGSDTIYF,TGTGCTAGTGGTTCATCAGGGTCGGACACCATATATTTT
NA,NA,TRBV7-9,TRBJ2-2,CAYNGGTNTGELFF,TGTGCCTATAACGGGGGTACGAACACCGGGGAGCTGTTTTTT
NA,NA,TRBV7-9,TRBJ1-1,CASSPNRELYTEAFF,TGTGCCAGCAGCCCCAACAGGGAACTCTACACTGAAGCTTTCTTT
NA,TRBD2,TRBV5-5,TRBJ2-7,CASSEGLAGGSYEQYF,TGTGCCAGCAGCGAAGGACTAGCGGGAGGATCCTACGAGCAGTACTTC
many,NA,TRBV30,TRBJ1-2,CAWRGYGERDTF,TGTGCCTGGAGAGGTTACGGGGAACGGGACACCTTC
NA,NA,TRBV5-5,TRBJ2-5,CASSLLGGAGETQYF,TGTGCCAGCAGCTTGTTAGGGGGCGCGGGGGAGACCCAGTACTTC
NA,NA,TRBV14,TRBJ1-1,CASSQDMRGQAFF,TGTGCCAGCAGCCAAGATATGCGGGGGCAAGCTTTCTTT
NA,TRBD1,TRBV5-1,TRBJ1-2,CASSDLTGGAGGYTF,TGCGCCAGCAGCGATTTAACAGGGGGCGCGGGTGGCTACACCTTC
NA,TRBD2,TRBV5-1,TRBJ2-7,CASGTSGSSHEQYF,TGCGCCAGCGGGACTAGCGGGAGTTCCCACGAGCAGTACTTC
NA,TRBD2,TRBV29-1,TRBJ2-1,CSVRHLSGGSNEQFF,TGCAGCGTTCGCCACTTGTCGGGAGGTTCCAATGAGCAGTTCTTC
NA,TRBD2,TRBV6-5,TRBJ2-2,CASKLAGDTGELFF,TGTGCCAGCAAGCTAGCGGGAGACACCGGGGAGCTGTTTTTT
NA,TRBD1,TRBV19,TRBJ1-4,CASAQGANEKLFF,TGTGCCTCCGCCCAGGGGGCAAATGAAAAACTGTTTTTT
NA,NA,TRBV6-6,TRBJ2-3,CASSYSSEMQYF,TGTGCCAGCAGTTACTCGAGTGAAATGCAGTATTTT
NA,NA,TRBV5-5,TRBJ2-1,CASSFSFPGGSSYNEQFF,TGTGCCAGCAGCTTTTCTTTCCCTGGCGGAAGCTCCTACAATGAGCAGTTCTTC
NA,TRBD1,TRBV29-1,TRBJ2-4,CSVETGGGDIQYF,TGCAGCGTTGAGACAGGGGGTGGAGACATTCAGTACTTC
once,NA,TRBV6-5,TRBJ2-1,CASSYADYTNEQFF,TGTGCCAGCAGTTACGCGGACTACACCAATGAGCAGTTCTTC
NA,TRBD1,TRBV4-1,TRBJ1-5,CASSPFDRDNQPQHF,TGCGCCAGCAGCCCTTTCGACAGGGACAATCAGCCCCAGCATTTT
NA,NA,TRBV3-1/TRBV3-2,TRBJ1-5,CASSFGRGSNQPQHF,TGTGCCAGCAGTTTCGGTCGGGGGAGCAATCAGCCCCAGCATTTT